This TCR beta chain was retrieved from a study of shared clonotypes between healthy human individuals (dated by TCRdb to 2020 to 2021). For the wider study: Three men and a couple of women, aged 18 to 49 years, made up the cohort. To estimate repertoire size and how much clonotypes are shared between individuals, the study performed deep sequencing of blood TCR repertoires from about 5 healthy adults. Between about 0.8 and 9.5 billion PBMCs per donor were obtained by leukapheresis. To increase sequencing depth and limit assay-specific biases, TCR repertoire library preparation and sequencing were carried out by different laboratories using diverse techniques. For each donor, CD4 naive and CD4 memory were each run on three plates, CD8 naive on two plates, and CD8 memory on one plate.

CD8 naive samples were obtained by positive selection for CCR7 among CD45RO-negative cells, yielding a CD45RA+CCR7+ population from which TemRA cells were excluded. The donors were healthy, HIV-negative adults who had no recently reported acute infections or vaccinations. Every donor was a Caucasian adult living in Nashville, Tennessee, USA. After blood collection by leukapheresis, PBMCs were isolated using Ficoll-Histopaque density gradient centrifugation and then cryopreserved in the vapor phase of liquid nitrogen. Purity and quantity of every magnetically sorted T cell population were checked by analytical flow cytometry. Genomic DNA was isolated from each sorted fraction and quantified by UV absorbance on a Nanodrop 2000c. Study-wide findings and limitations: Sampling was restricted to blood, and TCR repertoires in tissue are likely to differ from TCR repertoires in blood. Compared with non-shared clonotypes, clonotypes shared by all four sorted-subset donors had higher generation probabilities. Roughly 5% of naive CD4, 3.5% of naive CD8, approximately 2% of memory CD4, and 0.35% to 0.5% of memory CD8 clonotypes were shared across several donors. Because the study included a small number of donors, the genetic and exposure-history diversity represented was limited. Rarefaction of sorted-subset datasets indicated incomplete sequencing despite the large sequencing depth. Pairwise subsampling led to the expectation that sequencing depth would affect the degree of clonotype sharing among donors. Naive subsets generally had larger estimated clonotype richness than memory subsets.

Using the deep immunoSEQ assay, TCR CDR3 regions were amplified from genomic DNA by multiplex PCR. For each cell subset, the extracted genomic DNA was distributed evenly across all wells of several immunoSEQ 96-well plates, and each plate served as one replicate. For sorted subsets, about 200 ng genomic DNA, equal to 30,000 to 35,000 T cell genomes, was loaded into each replicate PCR. Purified libraries were measured with a Qubit 3.0 fluorometer, size-checked on a Bioanalyzer 2100, and measured again with the KAPA Library Quantification kit. Every immunoSEQ 96-well plate was sequenced on a dedicated single-read 150-cycle Illumina NextSeq 550 flow cell. As for how the authors treated the data: Because the immunoSEQ output included only junctional sequences and no quality scores, the filtering could not be the same as the filtering used for full-length reads. Sequences were annotated with PyIR, a Python wrapper for IgBLAST v1.9, using IMGT germline references to assign V/J genes and CDR3. Reads were removed for weak V/J assignments (E-value above 1e-6), missing CDR3, stop codons, out-of-frame junctions, or ambiguous translated residues. V3J clonotypes were defined as sequences sharing an identical inferred V gene, J gene, and CDR3 amino acid sequence. The percentage overlap between two repertoires was calculated by dividing the number of shared unique clonotypes by the size of the smaller repertoire. Repertoire richness was assessed with RTK rarefaction, the Chao1 estimator, and Recon v2.1 estimates of unobserved clonotypes. Generation probabilities for all TCRbeta clonotypes obtained by the gDNA method from a handful of donors were computed using OLGA. The table was pulled from immuneACCESS by TCRdb, which kept in-frame rearrangements only. Such tables lose some clones; where checked, under half of the loss comes from unresolved V genes, and the rest has no known cause. V, J and clone size are those of that table, while D and trimming were read from the DNA. For this sample the table gives roughly 600,000 clones, of which 98% were detected only once. The biggest ten clones account for 0.3% of the sample.

The germline V gene (reference sequence) sets CDR1 to SEHNR and CDR2 to FQNEAQ. Trimming takes 4 bases from V and 3 bases from J, and the germline ends sit 16 bases apart. The CDR3 runs 15 amino acids, cysteine and phenylalanine included. The DNA shown is the 45-base CDR3, in frame from base 1. Remarks on this clone: Its antigen is still unknown. It has no much larger one-base neighbor in the sample; base qualities were not kept.

The sequence was collected from a young man in good health. Sequencing was done on a sample of naive CD8+ T cells sorted from blood. The cell subset or site label of this sample denotes: CD45RA+CCR7+. Recombination connected TRBV7-9 to TRBJ2-7; no confident D gene assignment can be made. The sequenced DNA is TGTGCCAGCAGCTCGCAATCCGACAATTTCTACGAGCAGTACTTC. This encodes CASSSQSDNFYEQYF.